What follows are 25 T cell receptor beta chains derived from one specimen sequenced in a study of Graves' ophthalmopathy and Graves' hyperthyroidism. The authors amplified TCR beta CDR3 regions, and they did so from RNA transcripts for repertoire sequencing. Following a first-round RT-PCR that used HTBI primers, a second-round multiplex PCR was carried out. TCRdb analysed the multiplex PCR reads with MiXCR anew, one entry per CDR3 protein. In the table there are over a million distinct CDR3 sequences, approximately 35% of which are singletons. Sequences were obtained from peripheral blood or thyroid tissue (not recorded which). These receptor sequences come from an adult man with Graves' hyperthyroidism.

This clonotype was counted at least ten times. One junction end disagrees with the germline gene, perhaps due to a read error. The chain couples TRBV7-2 to TRBJ1-1; D unresolved. CDR1 is SGHTA and CDR2 is FQGNSA in the germline V gene. CDR3 length: 14 residues. This CDR3 reads CASSLRALNTEAFF. The CDR3 DNA reads TGCGCCAGCAGCTTGAGGGCCCTGAACACTGAAGCTTTCTTT.

This clonotype was picked up many times. V usage is TRBV2 and J usage is TRBJ1-1, with D unclear. Deletions cut 8 bases from V and 5 bases from J, with 12 bases between. Germline-derived CDR1 and CDR2 are SNHLY and FYNNEI. The CDR3 consists of 12 residues. CDR3 sequence reads: CASLEGLTEAFF. CDR3 DNA: TGTGCCAGCCTCGAGGGTTTGACTGAAGCTTTCTTT. Using reference TRBV2 and TRBJ1-1 for the parts outside the CDR3, the full variable domain is EPEVTQTPSHQVTQMGQEVILRCVPISNHLYFYWYRQILGQKVEFLVSFYNNEISEKSEIFDDQFSVERPDGSNFTLKIRSTKLEDSAMYFCASLEGLTEAFFGQGTRLTVV.

This clonotype was recorded many times. J is TRBJ2-7 and V is TRBV20-1; 15 bases fit TRBD2. Germline V CDR1 and CDR2: DFQATT, SNEGSKA (reference sequence). CDR3 length: 15 residues. J gave up 7 bases and V 0 bases, and 4 bases lay outside the gene matches. The CDR3 nucleotides read TGCAGTGCTAGAGACCGCGGGACTAGCGGGAGGGAGCAGTACTTC. As protein: CSARDRGTSGREQYF.

J is TRBJ2-7 and V is TRBV27, with 9 bases aligning to TRBD1. V was pared by 5 bases and J by 3 bases, with 14 bases of the junction left unmatched. The CDR3 spans 17 residues. CDR1 is MNHEY and CDR2 is SMNVEV in the germline V gene (reference sequence). In DNA form, the CDR3 reads TGTGCCAGCAGTGCCTCGCCGGGACAGGGTATTGGCTACGAGCAGTACTTC. Its translation is CASSASPGQGIGYEQYF.

Ten or more counts support this clonotype. The chain is built from TRBV29-1 and TRBJ1-1; D ambiguous. CDR1 SQVTM and CDR2 ANQGSEA come from the germline V gene. This CDR3 has 12 amino acids. V was shortened by 7 bases and J by 6 bases, with 15 bases between the two germline ends. The chain's CDR3 is CSGGSRVAEAFF. CDR3 nucleotides: TGCAGCGGCGGGTCCCGGGTAGCTGAAGCTTTCTTT.

This chain joins TRBV29-1 and TRBJ1-1; possibly TRBD1 for D (5 bases). Germline CDR1 SQVTM, CDR2 ANQGSEA. V gave up 3 bases and J gave up 11 bases, with 16 bases separating them. The CDR3 consists of 12 residues. The CDR3 coding sequence is TGCAGCGTTGATTGGCAAGGGGCGATTGCTTTCTTT. It translates to CSVDWQGAIAFF.

This chain links TRBV29-1 with TRBJ1-2; the match to TRBD1 covers 8 bases. The CDR3 has 13 amino acids. The germline V gene encodes CDR1 SQVTM and CDR2 ANQGSEA. The trim removed 3 bases at V and 8 bases at J, leaving 8 bases unmatched. CDR3 DNA sequence: TGCAGCGTTGACCCAGGACAGGGTAAAGGCTACACCTTC. It translates to CSVDPGQGKGYTF.

The rearrangement joins TRBV29-1 to TRBJ2-7, with 8 nucleotides matching TRBD2. This CDR3 is 14 amino acids long. V was clipped by 6 bases and J by 7 bases; unmatched bases: 14. CDR1 and CDR2 from the germline V gene are SQVTM and ANQGSEA. The CDR3 loop reads CSVPGLGGVEEQYF. CDR3 nucleotide sequence: TGCAGCGTGCCCGGACTCGGGGGGGTTGAAGAGCAGTACTTC.

This chain joins TRBV24-1 and TRBJ1-5; D is possibly TRBD1 (6 bases). The CDR3 sequence is 15 residues long. V was cut by 3 bases and J by 11 bases, with 19 bases left in between. Germline V CDR1 and CDR2: KGHDR, SFDVKD. CDR3 amino acids: CATSDRGAGELTQHF. CDR3 sequence (DNA): TGTGCCACCAGTGATAGGGGGGCAGGGGAGTTGACCCAGCATTTT.

This clonotype was recorded at least ten times. The chain uses TRBV12-3 or TRBV12-4 and TRBJ2-2; no definite D call. Trimming took off 5 bases at V and 0 bases at J, with 7 bases between the two ends. The CDR3 has 14 residues. The CDR3 reads CASSASPNTGELFF. CDR3 sequence (DNA): TGTGCCAGCAGTGCCAGCCCGAACACCGGGGAGCTGTTTTTT.

The chain employs TRBV6-5 and TRBJ2-7; D is undetermined. The CDR3 is 14 residues long. The V gene's germline CDR1 is MNHEY and CDR2 SVGAGI. V dropped 0 bases and J dropped 0 bases, with 6 bases sitting between them. CDR3 region: CASSYSIPSYEQYF. The CDR3, as DNA: TGTGCCAGCAGTTACTCTATACCCTCCTACGAGCAGTACTTC.

The chain joins TRBV4-2 to TRBJ1-5, with a possible D match to TRBD1 (5 bases). This CDR3 region has 15 residues. The germline CDR1 and CDR2 sequences are LGHNA and YNFKEQ. Between the trimmed V and J ends, which lost 5 bases and 6 bases, there was a span of 17 bases. In nucleotides, the CDR3 is TGTGCCAGCAGCTTGGTAGGCGGGGCCCTTCAGCCCCAGCATTTT. Its translation: CASSLVGGALQPQHF.

This clonotype was recorded many times. J is TRBJ2-7 and V is TRBV7-8; D gene ambiguous. Germline CDR1 and CDR2: SGHVS and FQNEAQ. Trimming pared 5 bases from V and 6 bases from J, leaving 20 bases between. The CDR3 covers 15 residues. The CDR3 coding sequence is TGTGCCAGCAGCCTCTACGCTGAGAAGGGTATCGAGCAGTACTTC. Encoded protein: CASSLYAEKGIEQYF.

In its sample, this clonotype was seen a few times. Here the CDR3 DNA reads TGTGCCAGCAGTTACAGGGGGCGGTATCAAGAGACCCAGTACTTC. It codes for CASSYRGRYQETQYF. The chain joins TRBV6-6 to TRBJ2-5; 7 bases match TRBD1. J gave up 2 bases and V 2 bases, and 5 bases lay outside the gene matches. The CDR3 contains 15 residues. Germline-derived CDR1 and CDR2 are MNHNY and SVGAGI (reference sequence).

Comment on this clonotype: Lacking the conserved final phenylalanine or tryptophan, this CDR3 likely reflects a read error. The DNA is left out, because the CDR3 cannot be placed on it with certainty; the CDR3 is given as TCRdb lists it. The gene calls are TRBV14 and TRBJ1-1; TRBD1, the table's D call, was not compared with the DNA. The CDR3 sequence runs 12 residues, both termini included. CDR1 and CDR2 from the germline V gene are SGHDN and FVKESK. This CDR3 reads CASSQFTGTETY.

On this clonotype itself: This CDR3 is missing its conserved last phenylalanine or tryptophan, likely due to a read error. No DNA is shown, since the ends of the CDR3 on it are uncertain; the CDR3 is the one TCRdb lists. This chain connects TRBV9 to TRBJ1-3; the table's D call TRBD1 went unverified against the DNA. From germline, CDR1 is SGDLS and CDR2 YYNGEE. The CDR3 has 8 amino acids, counting both end residues. CDR3 protein: CASRGQGL.

V usage is TRBV25-1 and J usage is TRBJ2-2; 7 bases are a match to TRBD1. J was trimmed by 2 bases and V by 6 bases; bases with no gene match: 9. This CDR3 is built from 16 residues. Germline CDR1 reads MGHDK; CDR2 reads SYGVNS. As DNA, the CDR3 is TGTGCCAGCAGACAACCGGACAGGTCCAACACCGGGGAGCTGTTTTTT. The encoded protein is CASRQPDRSNTGELFF.

V and J are TRBV7-2 and TRBJ1-3; no clear D. Per germline, CDR1 SGHTA and CDR2 FQGNSA. V was cut by 0 bases and J by 0 bases, with 21 bases left in between. The CDR3 consists of 20 residues. The CDR3 sequence is CASSLAYLDGESFSGNTIYF. The CDR3, as DNA: TGTGCCAGCAGCTTAGCGTATCTGGACGGAGAGAGCTTCTCTGGAAACACCATATATTTT.

This clonotype has just a few counts. The chain carries TRBV20-1 and TRBJ2-7; D is unresolved. V was cut by 3 bases and J by 2 bases, with 11 bases left in between. The CDR3 length is 13 residues. Germline values: CDR1 DFQATT, CDR2 SNEGSKA (reference sequence). For the CDR3, the DNA is TGCAGTGCTAGCGGCCAGGAGCCCTACGAGCAGTACTTC. Amino acid sequence: CSASGQEPYEQYF.

This clonotype appeared many times. V usage is TRBV5-1 and J usage is TRBJ1-3, with no clear D. Trimming left V 3 bases short and J 0 bases short, with 4 bases between. Germline V gene lookup returns CDR1 SGHRS and CDR2 YFSETQ. CDR3 length: 13 residues. The CDR3 protein is CASSWGSGNTIYF. The CDR3 DNA is TGCGCCAGCAGCTGGGGCTCTGGAAACACCATATATTTT.

This clonotype was detected ten times or more. At one boundary the junction diverges from the germline segment, which might be a read error. The chain carries TRBV12-3 or TRBV12-4 and TRBJ1-1; a possible D gene is TRBD1 (5 bases). CDR3 size: 12 residues. This CDR3 reads CASSFPGGRRGF. DNA for the CDR3: TGTGCCAGCAGTTTCCCGGGGGGACGGCGGGGCTTT.

This clonotype was observed at least ten times. The chain has TRBV14 and TRBJ1-1; the D is unclear. Trimming pared 3 bases from V and 1 base from J, leaving 9 bases between. Germline CDR1 and CDR2: SGHDN and FVKESK. The CDR3 sequence is 14 residues long. The CDR3 is CASSHSGRNTEAFF. CDR3 nucleotide sequence: TGTGCCAGCAGCCATAGTGGGAGGAACACTGAAGCTTTCTTT.

The rearrangement uses TRBV20-1 and TRBJ2-7, with 7 bases aligning to TRBD2. J was trimmed by 0 bases and V by 3 bases; bases with no gene match: 11. Germline-derived CDR1 and CDR2 are DFQATT and SNEGSKA (reference sequence). The CDR3 has 16 amino acids. CDR3 in amino acids: CSASRGSGKVSYEQYF. In DNA, the CDR3 is TGCAGTGCTAGCCGCGGGAGCGGGAAGGTCTCCTACGAGCAGTACTTC.

A word on this clonotype: One end of the junction varies from germline; a read error may be responsible. The gene calls are TRBV10-2 and TRBJ2-7, with 8 bases aligning to TRBD1. This CDR3 comprises 16 residues. CDR1 is WSHSY, CDR2 SAAADI, per germline. The DNA for the CDR3 is TGTGCCAGCAGCCGCGGGGTCGGGACAGGCATTTCTGAGCAGTACTTC. This translates into CASSRGVGTGISEQYF.

A remark on this clonotype: One end of the junction varies from germline; a read error may be responsible. This chain links TRBV6-2 or TRBV6-3 with TRBJ2-7; possibly TRBD1 for D (6 bases). This CDR3 has 13 amino acids. Germline-derived CDR1 and CDR2 are MNHEY and SVGEGT. The CDR3 region is CATSYNRAHEQYF. The CDR3 bases are TGTGCCACCAGTTACAACAGGGCCCACGAGCAGTACTTC.